The 24 T cell receptor beta chains in this list originate from one sample, sequenced in a study of blood T cells in healthy people across ages. A sample-barcoded 5' primer and a J-beta primer mix were used in a second PCR of roughly 7 to 11 cycles. TCRdb re-called the 5' RACE reads with MiXCR, one entry per CDR3 protein. The repertoire holds about 640,000 distinct CDR3 sequences, roughly 53% seen once, with more than 35% in the top ten. The specimen was blood. The receptors were sampled from a man aged 60 to 69 in good health.

This clonotype occurred a few times. V and J are TRBV20-1 and TRBJ2-5; 8 bases align to TRBD2. J lost 2 bases, V lost 3 bases, and 8 bases had no gene match. CDR1 and CDR2 (germline): DFQATT, SNEGSKA (reference sequence). CDR3 length: 15 residues. The CDR3 here is CSASYSGASQETQYF. The DNA of the CDR3 is TGCAGTGCTAGTTATAGCGGGGCATCACAAGAGACCCAGTACTTC.

The rearrangement links TRBV3-1 to TRBJ2-1, with 12 bases fitting TRBD2. V lost 1 base and J lost 7; bases outside the gene matches: 8. Per the germline V gene, CDR1 is LGHDT and CDR2 is YNNKEL (reference sequence). The CDR3 covers 17 residues. The CDR3 DNA follows: TGTGCCAGCAGCCAAGGGTTACTAGCGGGGGGTCTTAATGAGCAGTTCTTC. This translates into CASSQGLLAGGLNEQFF.

CDR3 protein: CAISPDREANYGYTF. CDR3 nucleotides: TGTGCCATCAGTCCGGACAGGGAGGCTAACTATGGCTACACCTTC. The chain carries TRBV10-3 and TRBJ1-2; 8 bases are a match to TRBD1. After removal of 5 bases from V and 0 bases from J, the junction contained 5 bases not matched to a gene. The CDR3 length is 15 residues. Germline CDR1 ENHRY, CDR2 SYGVKD.

The chain recombines TRBV6-2 or TRBV6-3 with TRBJ2-1; TRBD2 agrees at 11 bases. V lost 6 bases and J lost 8; bases outside the gene matches: 9. Germline V gene data show CDR1 as MNHEY and CDR2 as SVGEGT. CDR3 size: 15 residues. DNA of the CDR3: TGTGCCAGCAGATCCCATAGCGGGGGGGCTGATGAGCAGTTCTTC. Encoded protein: CASRSHSGGADEQFF.

The V and J genes are TRBV10-3 and TRBJ2-7; 9 nucleotides line up with TRBD1. Germline assignment: CDR1 ENHRY and CDR2 SYGVKD. This CDR3 contains 16 residues. The ends lost 10 bases at V and 1 base at J; junction bases unmatched: 14. The CDR3 loop reads CATHTTDRGNSYEQYF. CDR3 DNA: TGTGCCACGCACACCACCGACAGGGGGAATTCCTACGAGCAGTACTTC.

The chain employs TRBV25-1 and TRBJ2-5; 10 bases match TRBD1. V trimming: 6 bases; J trimming: 2 bases; junction bases outside the gene matches: 12. This CDR3 is 17 amino acids long. The germline V gene encodes CDR1 MGHDK and CDR2 SYGVNS. The chain's CDR3 is CASRKGLTGGLQETQYF. CDR3 sequence (DNA): TGTGCCAGCAGGAAGGGGCTGACAGGGGGCTTACAAGAGACCCAGTACTTC.

This clonotype was detected a few times. The rearrangement uses TRBV5-1 and TRBJ2-3; unclear D gene. Germline CDR1 SGHRS, CDR2 YFSETQ. The CDR3 has 14 residues. The V end lost 0 bases, the J end lost 4 bases, and 9 bases lay between the germline ends. The CDR3 coding sequence is TGCGCCAGCAGCTTGGCGCCGGCCTCAGATACGCAGTATTTT. It specifies CASSLAPASDTQYF.

The CDR3 DNA sequence: TGTGCCAGCAGCAAAGAAGTTTCCAAGGGACAGGGGCCTCGAGGCTACACCTTC. Translation: CASSKEVSKGQGPRGYTF. The chain links TRBV21-1 to TRBJ1-2; the table's D call of TRBD1 was not tested on the DNA. TRBV21-1 is labeled a pseudogene. This CDR3 has 18 amino acids.

The CDR3 nucleotides are TGCGCCAGCGGGACAGCGAACCCTAATTCACCCCTCCACTTT. This sequence encodes CASGTANPNSPLHF. The chain couples TRBV5-1 to TRBJ1-6; 7 positions match TRBD1. The CDR3 loop spans 14 amino acids. V shed 7 bases and J 6 bases; nucleotides not matched to a gene: 7. Germline V lookup: CDR1 SGHRS, CDR2 YFSETQ.

This rearrangement joins TRBV6-5 to TRBJ1-2; no definite D call. In germline, CDR1 is MNHEY, CDR2 SVGAGI. V lost 2 bases and J 0 bases, leaving 7 bases between the germline ends. The CDR3 has 14 amino acids. CDR3 residues: CASSYARANYGYTF. Here the CDR3 DNA reads TGTGCCAGCAGTTACGCCCGAGCTAACTATGGCTACACCTTC.

This clonotype has just a few counts. The chain joins TRBV4-2 to TRBJ2-7; possibly TRBD1 or TRBD2 for D (6 bases each). V lost 0 bases, J lost 6 bases, and 18 bases lay in between. The CDR3 sequence is 16 residues long. The V gene's germline CDR1 is LGHNA and CDR2 YNFKEQ. This chain's CDR3 is CASSQDLGGLTLEQYF. CDR3 nucleotide sequence: TGTGCCAGCAGCCAAGATCTAGGGGGGCTTACCCTCGAGCAGTACTTC.

The chain has TRBV5-1 and TRBJ2-7, with 12 bases matching TRBD1. Germline V gene sequence: CDR1 SGHRS, CDR2 YFSETQ. The CDR3 covers 17 residues. V dropped 3 bases and J dropped 6; count of bases not matched to a gene: 13. CDR3 bases: TGCGCCAGCAGCTATAACATACCGGGACAGGGGGCCCGCGAGCAGTACTTC. It is translated as CASSYNIPGQGAREQYF.

This clonotype was observed a handful of times. The chain combines TRBV7-2 with TRBJ2-1; 9 bases fit TRBD2. Per germline, CDR1 SGHTA and CDR2 FQGNSA. The length of the CDR3 is 17 residues. V lost 1 base to trimming and J lost 8 bases; unmatched junction nucleotides: 12. This CDR3 is CASSLGLWAGGLDEQFF. As DNA, the CDR3 is TGTGCCAGCAGCTTAGGCCTTTGGGCGGGGGGGCTGGATGAGCAGTTCTTC.

The V and J genes are TRBV6-1 and TRBJ2-7; D perhaps matches TRBD1 (8 bases). CDR3 length: 14 amino acids. Germline CDR1 is MNHNS and CDR2 is SASEGT. Trimming pared 10 bases from V and 7 bases from J, leaving 23 bases between. The CDR3 reads CATGGDRIYNEQYF. The CDR3, as DNA: TGTGCCACAGGGGGGGACAGGATCTACAATGAGCAGTACTTC.

The V and J genes are TRBV20-1 and TRBJ1-6; TRBD1 is a possible D gene (6 bases). CDR3 size: 14 residues. Looked up from germline, CDR1 is DFQATT and CDR2 is SNEGSKA (reference sequence). The V gene lost 0 bases and the J gene lost 7 bases, with 10 bases spanning the gap. In DNA form, the CDR3 reads TGCAGTGCTAGAGATCCGACAGGCAATTCACCCCTCCACTTT. Its protein is CSARDPTGNSPLHF.

V is TRBV29-1 and J is TRBJ2-5, with D perhaps assigned TRBD1 or TRBD2 (5 bases each). This CDR3 comprises 14 residues. Per germline, CDR1 SQVTM and CDR2 ANQGSEA. Trimming cost V 3 bases and J 0 bases, with 11 bases left between them. The chain's CDR3 is CSVDRDGDQETQYF. For the CDR3, the DNA is TGCAGCGTTGACCGGGACGGAGACCAAGAGACCCAGTACTTC.

The rearrangement joins TRBV20-1 to TRBJ2-3; D is unclear. Trimming left V 0 bases short and J 4 bases short, with 8 bases between. The CDR3 sequence is 13 residues long. Looked up from germline, CDR1 is DFQATT and CDR2 is SNEGSKA (reference sequence). CDR3 sequence: CSARDRFPDTQYF. Here the CDR3 DNA reads TGCAGTGCTAGAGATCGGTTCCCAGATACGCAGTATTTT.

The genes are TRBV20-1 and TRBJ2-5; the match to TRBD1 covers 7 bases. Germline V CDR1 and CDR2: DFQATT, SNEGSKA (reference sequence). V lost 1 base, J lost 1 base, and 3 bases stayed unmatched. The CDR3 has 14 amino acids. The CDR3 bases are TGCAGTGCTAGAGCCACAGGGGCCCAAGAGACCCAGTACTTC. Protein: CSARATGAQETQYF.

V is TRBV20-1 and J is TRBJ2-7; D gene ambiguous. Germline CDR1 is DFQATT and CDR2 is SNEGSKA (reference sequence). This CDR3 region has 13 residues. The germline V and J ends were trimmed by 6 bases and 5 bases, with 17 bases remaining between them. The CDR3 here is CSARKGARDEQYF. The CDR3 DNA is TGCAGTGCCAGAAAGGGCGCGCGTGACGAGCAGTACTTC.

The V gene is TRBV29-1, the J gene TRBJ2-3; D is undetermined. Trimming shortened V by 4 bases and J by 0 bases, and 11 bases separated the two germline ends. The CDR3 is made up of 14 amino acids. Germline values: CDR1 SQVTM, CDR2 ANQGSEA. This chain's CDR3 is CSVGGVISTDTQYF. The DNA for the CDR3 is TGCAGCGTTGGAGGAGTCATTAGCACAGATACGCAGTATTTT.

The chain is built from TRBV11-2 and TRBJ1-2, with D hard to call. In germline, CDR1 is SGHAT, CDR2 FQNNGV. The CDR3 is made up of 15 amino acids. V was cut by 2 bases and J by 6 bases, with 16 bases left in between. CDR3 nucleotides: TGTGCCAGCAGCTTATCCTTCGACCTAAGGGATGGCTACACCTTC. This translates into CASSLSFDLRDGYTF.

This chain uses TRBV15 with TRBJ1-4; no reliable D call. From germline, CDR1 is LNHNV and CDR2 YYDKDF (reference sequence). V lost 8 bases to trimming and J lost 7 bases, with 14 bases between them. The CDR3 covers 13 residues. CDR3 loop: CATGGLPSEKLFF. The CDR3 bases are TGTGCCACCGGTGGGCTTCCCAGTGAAAAACTGTTTTTT. The full variable domain, with the rest looked up from reference TRBV15 and TRBJ1-4, is DAMVIQNPRYQVTQFGKPVTLSCSQTLNHNVMYWYQQKSSQAPKLLFHYYDKDFNNEADTPDNFQSRRPNTSFCFLDIRSPGLGDTAMYLCATGGLPSEKLFFGSGTQLSVL.

The rearrangement joins TRBV11-2 to TRBJ2-1; either TRBD1 or TRBD2 may supply D (6 bases each). Judging by the DNA end, TRBJ2-7 fits better; the J call may be wrong. Germline V gene sequence: CDR1 SGHAT, CDR2 FQNNGV. The CDR3 is 16 amino acids. The CDR3 DNA reads as TGTGCCAGCAGCTTGGTAGTCGGGGGCTCCTACAATGAGCAGTACTTC. Its translation is CASSLVVGGSYNEQYF.

The chain joins TRBV5-1 to TRBJ2-7, with a weak D call TRBD1 (6 bases). V was trimmed by 6 bases and J by 8 bases, leaving 12 bases between them. The CDR3 runs 11 residues. Germline CDR1 and CDR2: SGHRS and YFSETQ. In nucleotides, the CDR3 is TGCGCCAGCAACCACAGGGAGCAGCAGTACTTC. Its protein is CASNHREQQYF. Complete variable domain (other parts from reference TRBV5-1 and TRBJ2-7): KAGVTQTPRYLIKTRGQQVTLSCSPISGHRSVSWYQQTPGQGLQFLFEYFSETQRNKGNFPGRFSGRQFSNSRSEMNVSTLELGDSALYLCASNHREQQYFGPGTRLTVT.